The 5 T cell receptor beta chains below were found in one sample sequenced in a study of Graves' ophthalmopathy and Graves' hyperthyroidism. TCR beta CDR3 regions were amplified from RNA transcripts. RT-PCR in the first round used HTBI primers; a second-round multiplex PCR followed. TCRdb reprocessed the multiplex PCR reads via MiXCR and lists one record per CDR3 protein. This table has hundreds of thousands of distinct CDR3 sequences, about 46% appearing once. Sequencing used peripheral blood. The receptors stem from an adult man with Graves' ophthalmopathy.

The genes are TRBV4-1 and TRBJ1-1, with D hard to call. The V gene lost 0 bases and the J gene lost 0 bases, with 5 bases spanning the gap. Germline V gene data show CDR1 as MGHRA and CDR2 as YSYEKL. This CDR3 comprises 14 residues. In DNA form, the CDR3 reads TGCGCCAGCAGCCAAGAACGGTTGAACACTGAAGCTTTCTTT. Its protein product is CASSQERLNTEAFF.

The J gene is TRBJ1-5, the V gene TRBV7-9, with TRBD1 as a possible D gene (5 bases). This CDR3 has 15 amino acids. Trimming stripped 3 bases from V and 1 base from J, with 10 bases between. Germline CDR1 and CDR2: SEHNR and FQNEAQ (reference sequence). CDR3 loop: CASSFQGLSNQPQHF. CDR3 bases: TGTGCCAGCAGCTTCCAGGGTTTGAGCAATCAGCCCCAGCATTTT.

CDR3: CASSVRGFEAFF. CDR3 DNA sequence: TGTGCCAGCAGTGTCAGGGGGTTTGAAGCTTTCTTT. The J gene is TRBJ1-1, the V gene TRBV6-6, with 7 bases that match TRBD1. Trimming removed 5 bases from V and 7 bases from J; junction bases left unmatched: 4. From germline, CDR1 is MNHNY and CDR2 SVGAGI (reference sequence). The CDR3 is made up of 12 amino acids.

The chain combines TRBV30 with TRBJ2-7; TRBD1 is a possible D gene (5 bases). This CDR3 has 12 residues. Germline V gene lookup returns CDR1 GTSNPN and CDR2 SVGIG (reference sequence). The V and J ends lost 2 bases and 6 bases respectively, with 11 bases between them. The CDR3 loop is CAWSPAGSEQYF. DNA for the CDR3: TGTGCCTGGAGTCCCGCAGGGTCCGAGCAGTACTTC.

The chain joins TRBV24-1 to TRBJ2-5; 7 nucleotides match TRBD2. V lost 4 bases and J lost 7; bases outside the gene matches: 14. Germline loops: CDR1 KGHDR, CDR2 SFDVKD. There are 16 residues in the CDR3. CDR3 in DNA: TGTGCCACCAGTGAGTCGGCGGGAGAACCGAGGGGGACCCAGTACTTC. It encodes CATSESAGEPRGTQYF.